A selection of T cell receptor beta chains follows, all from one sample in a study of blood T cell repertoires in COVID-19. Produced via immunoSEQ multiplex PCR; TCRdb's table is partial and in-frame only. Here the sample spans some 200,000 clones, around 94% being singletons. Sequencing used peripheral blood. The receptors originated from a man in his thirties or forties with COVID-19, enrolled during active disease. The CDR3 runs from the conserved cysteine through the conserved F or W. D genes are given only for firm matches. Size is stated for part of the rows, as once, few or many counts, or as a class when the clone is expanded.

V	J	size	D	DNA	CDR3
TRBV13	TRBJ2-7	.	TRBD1	TGTGCCAGCAGCTCCCGACAGGGGTGGTCGGGTGAGCAGTACTTC	CASSSRQGWSGEQYF
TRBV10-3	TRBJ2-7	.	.	TGTGCCATCAGTTCTGCCTACGAGCAGTACTTC	CAISSAYEQYF
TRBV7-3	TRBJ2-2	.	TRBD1	TGTGCCAGCAGCCGGGACAGGGGAGCCGGGGAGCTGTTTTTT	CASSRDRGAGELFF
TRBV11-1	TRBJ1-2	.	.	TGTGCCAGCAGCCCTTCGGGGGGGAGCGGCTATGGCTACACCTTC	CASSPSGGSGYGYTF
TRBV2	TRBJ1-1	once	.	TGTGCCAGCAGTGAAGCGGAGGGACCCATGAACACTGAAGCTTTCTTT	CASSEAEGPMNTEAFF
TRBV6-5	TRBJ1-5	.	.	TGTGCCAGCAGTATAGACAATCAGCCCCAGCATTTT	CASSIDNQPQHF
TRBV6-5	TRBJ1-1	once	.	TGTGCCAGCAGTACGGGGGTTCCGAACACTGAAGCTTTCTTT	CASSTGVPNTEAFF
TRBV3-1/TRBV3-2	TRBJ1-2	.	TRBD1	TGTGCCAGCAGCCAGGCGACAGGGAGCTATGGCTACACCTTC	CASSQATGSYGYTF
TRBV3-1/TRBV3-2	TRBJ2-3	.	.	TGTGCCAGCAGCCATGATTCCTGGCAAGATACGCAGTATTTT	CASSHDSWQDTQYF
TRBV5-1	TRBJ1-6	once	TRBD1	TGCGCCAGCAGCTTGGCCTCCCAGGGGGCCCTCGACGCATATAATTCACCCCTCCACTTT	CASSLASQGALDAYNSPLHF
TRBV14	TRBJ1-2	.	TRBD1	TGTGCCAGCAGCCAACCGGGACAGGATCGAGCTGGCTACACCTTC	CASSQPGQDRAGYTF
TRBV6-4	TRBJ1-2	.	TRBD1	TGTGCCAGCAGTGACTCGACAGGGCGAGGCTACACCTTC	CASSDSTGRGYTF
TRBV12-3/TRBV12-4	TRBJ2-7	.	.	TGTGCCAGCAGTCGATCGAACCGAGCCGAGCAGTACTTC	CASSRSNRAEQYF
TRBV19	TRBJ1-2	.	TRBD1	TGTGCCAGTACGGGACAGCACTATGGCTACACCTTC	CASTGQHYGYTF
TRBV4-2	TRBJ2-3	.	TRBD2	TGTGCCAGCAGCCCTACTAGCGGGGGGTACACAGATACGCAGTATTTT	CASSPTSGGYTDTQYF
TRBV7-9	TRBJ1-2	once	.	TGTGCCAGCAGCTTACCACAGGGTCGGGGCTACACCTTC	CASSLPQGRGYTF
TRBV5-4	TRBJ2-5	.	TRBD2	TGTGCCAGCAGCTTGGAAGCGGGGGGGCAAGAGACCCAGTACTTC	CASSLEAGGQETQYF
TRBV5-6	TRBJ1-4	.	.	TGTGCCAGCAGCTTGTATTCGGACAGAAATGAAAAACTGTTTTTT	CASSLYSDRNEKLFF
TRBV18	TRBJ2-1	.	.	TGTGCCAGCTCACCATTTCAGACAGGTTCCTACAATGAGCAGTTCTTC	CASSPFQTGSYNEQFF
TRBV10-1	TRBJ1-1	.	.	TGCGCCAGCAGTGAGTCCGGCAGGGATGGCAAAGCTTTCTTT	CASSESGRDGKAFF
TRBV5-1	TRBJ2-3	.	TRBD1	TGCGCCAGCAGCTTGGTTATAAGGGGGCCTAGCACAGATACGCAGTATTTT	CASSLVIRGPSTDTQYF
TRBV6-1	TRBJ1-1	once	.	TGTGCCAGCAGTGACGCGATGTTCACTGAAGCTTTCTTT	CASSDAMFTEAFF
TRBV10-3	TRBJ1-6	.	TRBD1	TGTGCCATCAGTGCCGGGACAGGGGGCCAAGGTAATTCACCCCTCCACTTT	CAISAGTGGQGNSPLHF
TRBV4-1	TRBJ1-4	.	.	TGCGCCAGCAGCCCCCATCGAGGCCAGGGGTCTAATGAAAAACTGTTTTTT	CASSPHRGQGSNEKLFF
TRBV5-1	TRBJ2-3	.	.	TGCGCCAGCAGCTTGACAGGTTCAAGGACAGATACGCAGTATTTT	CASSLTGSRTDTQYF
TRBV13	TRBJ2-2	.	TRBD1	TGTGCCAGCAGCTCCACAGGGGGTCGCGCCGGGGAGCTGTTTTTT	CASSSTGGRAGELFF
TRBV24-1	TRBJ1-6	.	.	TGTGCCACCAGTGATTCAGGACTCCATTCACCCCTCCACTTT	CATSDSGLHSPLHF
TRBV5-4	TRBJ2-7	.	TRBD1	TGTGCCAGCAGCCCTAGACAGGGGGGGATTCACGAGCAGTACTTC	CASSPRQGGIHEQYF
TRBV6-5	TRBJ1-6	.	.	TGTGCCAGCAGTTACTCGACGGGGGAAAGATCACCCCTCCACTTT	CASSYSTGERSPLHF
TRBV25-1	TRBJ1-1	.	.	TGTGCCAGCAGTGAATACTACCCGAACACTGAAGCTTTCTTT	CASSEYYPNTEAFF
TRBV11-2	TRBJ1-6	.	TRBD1	TGTGCCAGCAGCCGTACAGGGGGAAATTCACCCCTCCACTTT	CASSRTGGNSPLHF
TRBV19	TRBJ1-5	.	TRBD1	TGTGCCAGTAGTATAGTCGGGACAGAAAGTCAGCCCCAGCATTTT	CASSIVGTESQPQHF
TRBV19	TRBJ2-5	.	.	TGTGCCAGTAGTATAGAGGCAGGTTTTCTGGAGACCCAGTACTTC	CASSIEAGFLETQYF
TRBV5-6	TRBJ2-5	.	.	TGTGCCAGCAGCTTGGTTCTATCGGGGGAGACCCAGTACTTC	CASSLVLSGETQYF
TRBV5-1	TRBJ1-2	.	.	TGCGCCAGCAGCTTGGGCGGGGCGTATGATGGCTACACCTTC	CASSLGGAYDGYTF
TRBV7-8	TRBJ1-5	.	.	TGTGCCAGCAGCCGAGAAGGGGGTTACAATCAGCCCCAGCATTTT	CASSREGGYNQPQHF
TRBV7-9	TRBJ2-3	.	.	TGTGCCAGCAGCTTGAAAGCAGGGAACACAGATACGCAGTATTTT	CASSLKAGNTDTQYF
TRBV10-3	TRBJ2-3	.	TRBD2	TGTGCCATCAGTGAAGTTGCGGGGGGGGGCACAGATACGCAGTATTTT	CAISEVAGGGTDTQYF
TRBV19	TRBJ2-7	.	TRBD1	TGTGCCAGTAGTATACAAAGGGACAGGGAGACCTACGAGCAGTACTTC	CASSIQRDRETYEQYF
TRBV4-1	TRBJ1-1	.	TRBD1	TGCGCCAGCAGCCAACCAAGGGAAGGGGGCTCGAACACTGAAGCTTTCTTT	CASSQPREGGSNTEAFF
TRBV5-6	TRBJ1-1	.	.	TGTGCCAGCAGCTTTAGCCCCGGACAGAACACTGAAGCTTTCTTT	CASSFSPGQNTEAFF
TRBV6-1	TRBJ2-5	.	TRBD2	TGTGCCAGCAGTACCGGGACTAGCAGGGAGACCCAGTACTTC	CASSTGTSRETQYF
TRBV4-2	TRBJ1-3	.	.	TGTGCCAGCAGCCAAGGTCAAATGAGCTCTGGAAACACCATATATTTT	CASSQGQMSSGNTIYF
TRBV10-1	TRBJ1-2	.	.	TGCGCCAGCAACGTCCCACAGGTTAGGGTTGAGGGCTACACCTTC	CASNVPQVRVEGYTF
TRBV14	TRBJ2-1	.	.	TGTGCCAGCAGCCAAGGGGTAGCAGACTGGAATGAGCAGTTCTTC	CASSQGVADWNEQFF
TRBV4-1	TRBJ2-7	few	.	TGCGCCAGCAGCCTCGCCCAGGGGATGTTGGACGAGCAGTACTTC	CASSLAQGMLDEQYF
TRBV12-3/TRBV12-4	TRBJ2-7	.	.	TGTGCCAGCAGTTTTCGGTTCCCCTACGAGCAGTACTTC	CASSFRFPYEQYF
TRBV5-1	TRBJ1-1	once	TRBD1	TGCGCCAGCAGAAACACAGGGGGGCGATGGTTGGGAACTGAAGCTTTCTTT	CASRNTGGRWLGTEAFF
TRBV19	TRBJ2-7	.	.	TGTGCCAGTAGTATAGCGGGATACGAGCAGTACTTC	CASSIAGYEQYF
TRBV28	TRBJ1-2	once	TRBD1	TGTGCCAGCAGTTCCCGAGCCGGGACAGACTATGGCTACACCTTC	CASSSRAGTDYGYTF
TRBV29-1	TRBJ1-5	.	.	TGCAGCGTTGAGTTGGTAGGGGGTCAGCCCCAGCATTTT	CSVELVGGQPQHF
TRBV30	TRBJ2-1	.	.	TGTGCCTGGAGTGTATCCGGTGAGCAGTTCTTC	CAWSVSGEQFF
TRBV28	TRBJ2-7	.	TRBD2	TGTGCCAGCACTACCGGACTAGCGGGTAACTACGAGCAGTACTTC	CASTTGLAGNYEQYF